This entry lists 11 T cell receptor beta chains sequenced from one sample in a study of blood T cell repertoires in COVID-19. Here immunoSEQ multiplex PCR was the method, and the copy in TCRdb shows in-frame clones only, minus some. The sample gives fewer than 200,000 clones, about nine tenths of which show up once; nearly 5% is in the top ten. Input material: peripheral blood. The receptors shown here come from a man aged 25 to 40 with COVID-19, enrolled during active disease.

This rearrangement joins TRBV4-2 to TRBJ2-1, with 12 bases lining up with TRBD2. Looked up from germline, CDR1 is LGHNA and CDR2 is YNFKEQ. Unmatched junction bases numbered 4, after V lost 4 bases and J lost 6 bases. The CDR3 totals 15 residues. DNA of the CDR3: TGTGCCAGCAGCCTAGGACTAGCGGGGCTCAATGAGCAGTTCTTC. As protein: CASSLGLAGLNEQFF.

This clone was recorded only once. The genes are TRBV30 and TRBJ2-7; 7 nucleotides match TRBD2. The CDR3 spans 14 residues. V was clipped by 3 bases and J by 3 bases; unmatched bases: 8. CDR1 and CDR2 from the germline V gene are GTSNPN and SVGIG (reference sequence). CDR3 in DNA: TGTGCCTGGAGAGCAGCGGGGAGCTTCTACGAGCAGTACTTC. As protein: CAWRAAGSFYEQYF.

The chain has TRBV18 and TRBJ1-1; a possible D gene is TRBD1 (5 bases). The V end was cut by 0 bases, the J end by 1 base, with 9 bases between. This CDR3 is 15 amino acids long. Germline V gene data show CDR1 as KGHSH and CDR2 as LQKENI. CDR3 coding DNA: TGTGCCAGCTCACCACCGTCAGGGCCGAACACTGAAGCTTTCTTT. Translated: CASSPPSGPNTEAFF.

The chain employs TRBV30 and TRBJ2-1; 8 bases fit TRBD2. V shed 2 bases and J 8 bases; nucleotides not matched to a gene: 5. CDR3 length equals 13 residues. Germline V lookup: CDR1 GTSNPN, CDR2 SVGIG (reference sequence). The CDR3 sequence is CAWSYGRADEQFF. The CDR3 nucleotides are TGTGCCTGGAGTTACGGGAGGGCCGATGAGCAGTTCTTC.

The chain couples TRBV12-3 or TRBV12-4 to TRBJ2-7; TRBD2 might be the D (6 bases). V lost 5 bases to trimming and J lost 0 bases, with 8 bases between them. The CDR3 is 13 residues long. The CDR3 spells CASSRDFSYEQYF. CDR3 DNA sequence: TGTGCCAGCAGTCGGGACTTCTCCTACGAGCAGTACTTC.

Here the CDR3 reads CASSYSKQGGNGYTF. In DNA, the CDR3 is TGTGCCAGCAGTTACTCAAAACAGGGAGGGAATGGCTACACCTTC. This chain links TRBV6-5 with TRBJ1-2; a weak D match, TRBD1 (6 bases). The CDR3 runs 15 residues. Trimming pared 0 bases from V and 6 bases from J, leaving 14 bases between. Germline CDR1 and CDR2: MNHEY and SVGAGI.

The chain uses TRBV3-1 (or the pseudogene TRBV3-2) and TRBJ2-1; 14 bases align to TRBD2. V lost 4 bases, J lost 4 bases, and 18 bases stayed unmatched. The length of the CDR3 is 21 residues. Per the germline V gene, CDR1 is LGHDT and CDR2 is YNNKEL (reference sequence). CDR3 DNA sequence: TGTGCCAGCAGCCCTCAGGACGGAACGACTAGCGGGAGGGCCGGATACAATGAGCAGTTCTTC. It encodes CASSPQDGTTSGRAGYNEQFF.

The rearrangement links TRBV6-1 to TRBJ1-2; the match to TRBD1 covers 9 bases. Germline V gives CDR1 MNHNS, CDR2 SASEGT. Trimming at V came to 2 bases and at J to 6 bases, leaving 7 bases not matched to a gene. The CDR3 sequence is 15 residues long. The CDR3, as DNA: TGTGCCAGCAGTGAATCCCGGACAGGGGAGGATGGCTACACCTTC. This translates into CASSESRTGEDGYTF.

This clone was seen more than once but under ten times. The rearrangement uses TRBV5-1 and TRBJ1-1; 7 bases fit TRBD1. CDR1 SGHRS and CDR2 YFSETQ come from the germline V gene. The CDR3 extends over 15 amino acids. Trimming took 1 base from V and 1 from J; bases not matched to a gene: 4. Here the CDR3 reads CASSLTNRGNTEAFF. The CDR3 DNA follows: TGCGCCAGCAGCTTGACCAACAGGGGGAACACTGAAGCTTTCTTT.

This chain's CDR3 is CASRPGTAQETQYF. The DNA of the CDR3 is TGTGCCAGCAGACCCGGGACAGCTCAAGAGACCCAGTACTTC. This chain links TRBV28 with TRBJ2-5; 7 nucleotides line up with TRBD1. This CDR3 is 14 amino acids long. Germline CDR1 is MDHEN and CDR2 is SYDVKM. The junction had 6 bases not matched to a gene; V was cut back by 6 bases and J by 2 bases.

This chain joins TRBV7-6 and TRBJ2-7; TRBD1 aligns across 11 bases. CDR1 SGHVS and CDR2 FNYEAQ come from the germline V gene. The CDR3 loop spans 15 amino acids. V was clipped by 5 bases and J by 3 bases; unmatched bases: 6. The CDR3 spells CASSLRTGGLYEQYF. The CDR3 bases are TGTGCCAGCAGCCTGAGGACAGGGGGCCTCTACGAGCAGTACTTC.